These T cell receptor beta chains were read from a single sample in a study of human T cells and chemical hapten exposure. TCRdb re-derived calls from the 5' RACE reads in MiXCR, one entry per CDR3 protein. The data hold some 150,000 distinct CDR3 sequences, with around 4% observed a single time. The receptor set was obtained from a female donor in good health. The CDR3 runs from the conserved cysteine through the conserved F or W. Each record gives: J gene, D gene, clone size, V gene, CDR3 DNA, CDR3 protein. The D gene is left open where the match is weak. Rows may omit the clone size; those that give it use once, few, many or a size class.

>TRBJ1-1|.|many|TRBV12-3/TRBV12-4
TGTGCCAGCAGTTTGGGGTCAGGGTTGAACACTGAAGCTTTCTTT
CASSLGSGLNTEAFF
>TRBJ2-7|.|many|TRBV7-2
TGTGCCAGCAGCTTAGCGGTAGCGCGGGGATACGAGCAGTACTTC
CASSLAVARGYEQYF
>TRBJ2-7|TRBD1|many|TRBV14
TGTGCCAGCAGCGTCAGGGGGTCGTTATCCTACGAGCAGTACTTC
CASSVRGSLSYEQYF
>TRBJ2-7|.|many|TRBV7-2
TGTGCCAGCAGCTCGAGGGGGGACAGTCTTTACGAGCAGTACTTC
CASSSRGDSLYEQYF
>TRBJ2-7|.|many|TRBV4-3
TGCGCCAGCAGCCAAGGAAAATTGGGTACCTACTACGAGCAGTACTTC
CASSQGKLGTYYEQYF
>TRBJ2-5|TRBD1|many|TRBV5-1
TGCGCCAGCAGCTTGGGTGAGCTGACAGGGAAGCAAGAGACCCAGTACTTC
CASSLGELTGKQETQYF
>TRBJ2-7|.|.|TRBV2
TGTGCCAGCATTGTGAGGCAGCAAAATTACGAGCAGTACTTC
CASIVRQQNYEQYF
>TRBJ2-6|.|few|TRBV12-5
TGTGCTAGTGGTTGGTCGGACGTCCTGACTTTC
CASGWSDVLTF
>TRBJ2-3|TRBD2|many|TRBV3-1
TGTGCCAGCAGCCAAGACGACTACGGAGTAGCGGGGGGGCCTGATACGCAGTATTTT
CASSQDDYGVAGGPDTQYF
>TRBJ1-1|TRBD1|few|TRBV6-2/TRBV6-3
TGTGCCAGCACCTTTAGGACAGGGACTTCAACTGAAGCTTTCTTT
CASTFRTGTSTEAFF
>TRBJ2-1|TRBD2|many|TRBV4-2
TGTGCCAGCAGCCCGACACCGACTAGCGGGGGGGCCCATGAGCAGTTCTTC
CASSPTPTSGGAHEQFF
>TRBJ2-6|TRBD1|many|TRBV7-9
TGTGCCAGCAGGCCGCGGACAGGACCCGACCTCGGGGCCAACGTCCTGACTTTC
CASRPRTGPDLGANVLTF
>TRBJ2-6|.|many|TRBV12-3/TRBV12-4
TGTGCCAGCAGTGACGACTCTGGGGCCAACGTCCTGACTTTC
CASSDDSGANVLTF
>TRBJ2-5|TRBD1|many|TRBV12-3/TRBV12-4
TGTGCCAGCAATAACCAGGGGGCTCAGTACTTC
CASNNQGAQYF
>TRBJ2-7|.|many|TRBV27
TGTGCCAGCCGGACAGCGATATCCTACGAGCAGTACTTC
CASRTAISYEQYF
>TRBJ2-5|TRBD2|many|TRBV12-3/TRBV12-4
TGTGCCAGCAGGGAGCTGACTAGCCGGGTCCAGTACTTC
CASRELTSRVQYF
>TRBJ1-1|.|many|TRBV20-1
TGCAGTGCTCGCGGAGGGTGGGGGGCGAACACTGAAGCTTTCTTT
CSARGGWGANTEAFF
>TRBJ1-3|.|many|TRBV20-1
TGCAGTGCTAGGGCCCCGGACAGACACTCTGGAAACACCATATATTTT
CSARAPDRHSGNTIYF
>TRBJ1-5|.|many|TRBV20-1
TGCAGTGCCCCCCCAAGCGGCCAGAGCAATCAGCCCCAGCATTTT
CSAPPSGQSNQPQHF
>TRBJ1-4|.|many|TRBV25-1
TGTGCCAGCAGTGTGACAAAAGTTGCAACTAATGAAAAACTGTTTTTT
CASSVTKVATNEKLFF
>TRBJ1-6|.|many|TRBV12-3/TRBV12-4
TGTGCCAGCACCTCGTCTCGGGACTCACCCCTCCACTTT
CASTSSRDSPLHF
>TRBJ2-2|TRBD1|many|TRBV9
TGTGCCAGCAGCATGGGACAGGGCCCGAACACCGGGGAGCTGTTTTTT
CASSMGQGPNTGELFF
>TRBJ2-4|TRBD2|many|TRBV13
TGTGCCAGCAGCGCAGTTCCCCGAGGGAGGGGAGGAATGGACATTCAGTACTTC
CASSAVPRGRGGMDIQYF
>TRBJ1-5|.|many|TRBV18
TGTGCCAGCTCACCAGGGTCGGGGTATCAGCCCCAGCATTTT
CASSPGSGYQPQHF
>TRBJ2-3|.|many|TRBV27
TGTGCCAGCAGTTATAGAAGGGCTAGCACAGATACGCAGTATTTT
CASSYRRASTDTQYF
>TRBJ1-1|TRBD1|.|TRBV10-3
TGTGCCATCAGATTGACAGGGGTAACTGAAGCTTTCTTT
CAIRLTGVTEAFF
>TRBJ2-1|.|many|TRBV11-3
TGTGCCAGCAGCTTAACGACAAGGGAGCAGTTCTTC
CASSLTTREQFF
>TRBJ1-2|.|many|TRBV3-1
TGTGCCAGCAGCCAAGATCTTATATCAGGGATCGGTGGCTACACCTTC
CASSQDLISGIGGYTF
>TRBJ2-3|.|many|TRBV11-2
TGTGCCAGCAGCTACGCCGGGACCACTAGCACAGATACGCAGTATTTT
CASSYAGTTSTDTQYF
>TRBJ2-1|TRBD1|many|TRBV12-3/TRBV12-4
TGTGCCAGCAGTTCCCCGGACAGGGTGATAGGCAATGAGCAGTTCTTC
CASSSPDRVIGNEQFF
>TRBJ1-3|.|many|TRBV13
TGTGCCAGCAGCTTGTTTGGCAGAAGATCTGGAAACACCATATATTTT
CASSLFGRRSGNTIYF
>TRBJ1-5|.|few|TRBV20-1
TGCAGTGCTAGAGATGTTAACAAATGGCGCAATCAGCCCCAGCATTTT
CSARDVNKWRNQPQHF
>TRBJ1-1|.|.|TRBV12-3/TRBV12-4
TGTGCCAGCAGCTTACTTTATTTAGCCGACACGAACACTGAAGCTTTCTTT
CASSLLYLADTNTEAFF
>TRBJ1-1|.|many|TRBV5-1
TGCGCCAGCAGCTTCGGGGGGCTTAGCACTGAAGCTTTCTTT
CASSFGGLSTEAFF
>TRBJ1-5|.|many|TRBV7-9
TGTGCCAGCAGCCCTCCGGGGGACAATCAGCCCCAGCATTTT
CASSPPGDNQPQHF
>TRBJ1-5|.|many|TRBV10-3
TGTGCCATCAGCCAAGGACGGTCAGATCAGCCCCAGCATTTT
CAISQGRSDQPQHF
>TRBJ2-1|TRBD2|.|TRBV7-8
TGTGCCAGCAGCTCGACTAGCGGGGCGTGGAATGAGCAGTTCTTC
CASSSTSGAWNEQFF
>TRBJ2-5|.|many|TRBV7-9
TGTGCCAGCAGCGGACCCTATGAGACCCAGTACTTC
CASSGPYETQYF
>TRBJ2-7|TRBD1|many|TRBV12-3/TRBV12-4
TGTGCAAGCCGGGACAGGGTCACCTACGAGCAGTACTTC
CASRDRVTYEQYF
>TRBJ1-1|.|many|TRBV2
TGTGCCAGCAGATCCGAGGGGAGCCTGAACACTGAAGCTTTCTTT
CASRSEGSLNTEAFF
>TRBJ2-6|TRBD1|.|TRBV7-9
TGTGCCAGCAGAGATCGGACAGGGGGCTACACCTCTGGGGCCAACGTCCTGACTTTC
CASRDRTGGYTSGANVLTF